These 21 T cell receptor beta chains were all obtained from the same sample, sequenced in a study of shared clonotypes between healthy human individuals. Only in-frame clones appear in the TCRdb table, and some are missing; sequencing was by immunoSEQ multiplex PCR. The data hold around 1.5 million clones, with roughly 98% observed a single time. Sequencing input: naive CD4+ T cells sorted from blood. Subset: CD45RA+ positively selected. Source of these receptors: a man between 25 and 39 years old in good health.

The CDR3 sequence is CASSVDPGANVLTF. CDR3 in DNA: TGTGCCAGCAGCGTAGATCCTGGGGCCAACGTCCTGACTTTC. V is TRBV9 and J is TRBJ2-6, with D uncertain. CDR3 size: 14 residues. The V gene lost 0 bases and the J gene lost 2 bases, with 3 bases spanning the gap. The germline CDR1 and CDR2 sequences are SGDLS and YYNGEE. The complete variable domain, with remaining parts taken from reference TRBV9 and TRBJ2-6, reads DSGVTQTPKHLITATGQRVTLRCSPRSGDLSVYWYQQSLDQGLQFLIQYYNGEERAKGNILERFSAQQFPDLHSELNLSSLELGDSALYFCASSVDPGANVLTFGAGSRLTVL.

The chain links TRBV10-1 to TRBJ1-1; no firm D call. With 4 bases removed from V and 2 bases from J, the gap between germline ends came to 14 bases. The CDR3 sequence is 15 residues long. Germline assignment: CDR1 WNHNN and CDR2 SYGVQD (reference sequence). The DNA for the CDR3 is TGCGCCAGCAGTGGGGAGGGATTGGCCAACACTGAAGCTTTCTTT. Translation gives CASSGEGLANTEAFF.

The CDR3 is CASSQGLARRYEQYF. The CDR3 DNA reads as TGTGCCAGCAGCCAGGGACTAGCGAGGCGCTACGAGCAGTACTTC. The gene calls are TRBV28 and TRBJ2-7, with 10 bases fitting TRBD2. The V gene end was trimmed by 6 bases and the J gene end by 3 bases; junction bases not matched to a gene: 8. Per germline, CDR1 MDHEN and CDR2 SYDVKM. The CDR3 is 15 residues long.

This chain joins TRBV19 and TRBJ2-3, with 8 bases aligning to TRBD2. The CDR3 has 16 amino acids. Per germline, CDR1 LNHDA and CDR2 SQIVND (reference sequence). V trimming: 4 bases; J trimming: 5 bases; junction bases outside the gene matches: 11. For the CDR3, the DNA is TGTGCCAGTAGTAAGAAAGCGGGAGCGTTGGGAGATACGCAGTATTTT. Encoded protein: CASSKKAGALGDTQYF.

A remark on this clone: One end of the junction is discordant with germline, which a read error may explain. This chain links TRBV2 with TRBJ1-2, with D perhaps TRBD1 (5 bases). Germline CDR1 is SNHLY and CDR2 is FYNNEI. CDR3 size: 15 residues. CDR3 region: CANSEVRFGGGGYTF. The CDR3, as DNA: TGTGCCAACAGTGAAGTCAGGTTCGGGGGAGGCGGCTACACCTTC.

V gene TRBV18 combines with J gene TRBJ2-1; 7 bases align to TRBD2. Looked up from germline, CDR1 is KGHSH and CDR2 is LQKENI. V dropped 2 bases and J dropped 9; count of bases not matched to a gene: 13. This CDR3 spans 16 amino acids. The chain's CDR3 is CASSPFDRGVRGEQFF. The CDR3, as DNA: TGTGCCAGCTCACCATTCGATCGGGGGGTAAGGGGTGAGCAGTTCTTC.

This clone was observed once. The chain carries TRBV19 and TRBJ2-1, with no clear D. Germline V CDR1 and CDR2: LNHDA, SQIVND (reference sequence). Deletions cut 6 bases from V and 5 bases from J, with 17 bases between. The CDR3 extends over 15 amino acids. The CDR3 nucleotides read TGTGCCAGTAGCAACCCACGTGGGTTAAACAATGAGCAGTTCTTC. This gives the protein CASSNPRGLNNEQFF.

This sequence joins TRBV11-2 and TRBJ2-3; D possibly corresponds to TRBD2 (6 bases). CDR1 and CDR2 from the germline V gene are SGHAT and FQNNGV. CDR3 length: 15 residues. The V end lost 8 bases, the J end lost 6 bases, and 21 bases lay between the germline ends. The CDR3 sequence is CASAPVGSGHDTQYF. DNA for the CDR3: TGTGCCAGCGCTCCCGTAGGTAGCGGCCACGATACGCAGTATTTT. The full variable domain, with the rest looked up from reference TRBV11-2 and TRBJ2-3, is EAGVAQSPRYKIIEKRQSVAFWCNPISGHATLYWYQQILGQGPKLLIQFQNNGVVDDSQLPKDRFSAERLKGVDSTLKIQPAKLEDSAVYLCASAPVGSGHDTQYFGPGTRLTVL.

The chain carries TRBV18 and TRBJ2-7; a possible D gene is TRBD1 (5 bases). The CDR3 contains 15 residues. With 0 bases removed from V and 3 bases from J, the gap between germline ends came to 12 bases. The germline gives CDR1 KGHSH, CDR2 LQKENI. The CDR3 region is CASSPPGVSLYEQYF. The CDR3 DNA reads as TGTGCCAGCTCACCACCAGGGGTCTCCCTCTACGAGCAGTACTTC. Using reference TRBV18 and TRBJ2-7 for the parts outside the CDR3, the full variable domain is NAGVMQNPRHLVRRRGQEARLRCSPMKGHSHVYWYRQLPEEGLKFMVYLQKENIIDESGMPKERFSAEFPKEGPSILRIQQVVRGDSAAYFCASSPPGVSLYEQYFGPGTRLTVT.

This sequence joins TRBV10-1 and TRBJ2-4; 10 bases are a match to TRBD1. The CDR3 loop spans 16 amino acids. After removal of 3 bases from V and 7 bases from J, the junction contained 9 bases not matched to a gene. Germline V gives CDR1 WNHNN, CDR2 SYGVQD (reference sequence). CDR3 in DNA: TGCGCCAGCAGTGATCCCCTGACAGGGGGCGAGAACATTCAGTACTTC. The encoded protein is CASSDPLTGGENIQYF.

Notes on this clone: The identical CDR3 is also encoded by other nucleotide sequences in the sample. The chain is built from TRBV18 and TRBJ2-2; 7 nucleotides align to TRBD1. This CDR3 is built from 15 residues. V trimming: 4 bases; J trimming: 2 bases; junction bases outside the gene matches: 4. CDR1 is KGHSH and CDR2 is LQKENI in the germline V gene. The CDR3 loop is CASSLQGVNTGELFF. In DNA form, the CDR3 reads TGTGCCAGCTCACTCCAGGGGGTCAACACCGGGGAGCTGTTTTTT.

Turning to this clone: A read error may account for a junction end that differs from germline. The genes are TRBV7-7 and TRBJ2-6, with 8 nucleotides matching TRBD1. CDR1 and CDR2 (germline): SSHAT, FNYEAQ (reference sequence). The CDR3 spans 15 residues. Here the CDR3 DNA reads TGTGCTAGCAGATTTGGACAGGGTGGGGCCAACGTCCTGACTTTC. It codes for CASRFGQGGANVLTF.

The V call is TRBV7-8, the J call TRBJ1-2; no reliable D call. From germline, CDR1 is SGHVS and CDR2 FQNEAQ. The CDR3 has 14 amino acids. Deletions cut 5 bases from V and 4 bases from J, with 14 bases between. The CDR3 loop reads CASSQEVQIYGYTF. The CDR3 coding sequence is TGTGCCAGCAGCCAGGAGGTCCAGATCTATGGCTACACCTTC.

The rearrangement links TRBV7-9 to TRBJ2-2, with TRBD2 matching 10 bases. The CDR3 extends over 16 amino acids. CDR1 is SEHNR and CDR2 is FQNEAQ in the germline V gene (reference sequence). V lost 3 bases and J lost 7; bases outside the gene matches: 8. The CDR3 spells CASSFYLAGVIGELFF. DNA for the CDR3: TGTGCCAGCAGCTTCTACCTAGCGGGAGTAATCGGGGAGCTGTTTTTT.

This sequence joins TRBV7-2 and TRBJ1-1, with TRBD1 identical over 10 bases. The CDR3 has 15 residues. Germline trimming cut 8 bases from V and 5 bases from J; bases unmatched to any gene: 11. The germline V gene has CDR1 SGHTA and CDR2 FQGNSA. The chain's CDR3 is CASAQVGDRGTEAFF. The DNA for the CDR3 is TGTGCCAGCGCCCAGGTAGGGGACAGGGGAACTGAAGCTTTCTTT.

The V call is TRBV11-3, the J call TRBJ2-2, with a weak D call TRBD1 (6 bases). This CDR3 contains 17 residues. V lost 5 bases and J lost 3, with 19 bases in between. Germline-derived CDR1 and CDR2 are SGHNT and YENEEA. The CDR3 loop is CASSPIGGQKHTGELFF. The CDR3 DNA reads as TGTGCCAGCAGCCCTATTGGAGGACAGAAACACACCGGGGAGCTGTTTTTT.

CDR3 sequence (DNA): TGTGCCACCAGCAGACGGCAGGGGGCTAACTACGAGCAGTACTTC. This sequence encodes CATSRRQGANYEQYF. V and J are TRBV15 and TRBJ2-7, with 8 positions matching TRBD1. CDR3 size: 15 residues. V shed 2 bases and J 3 bases; nucleotides not matched to a gene: 6. Germline assignment: CDR1 LNHNV and CDR2 YYDKDF (reference sequence).

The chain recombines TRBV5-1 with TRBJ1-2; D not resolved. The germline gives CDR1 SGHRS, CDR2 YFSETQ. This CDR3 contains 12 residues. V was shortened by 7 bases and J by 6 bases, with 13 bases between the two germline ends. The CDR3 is CASAASGDGYTF. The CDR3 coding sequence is TGCGCCAGCGCGGCTTCGGGCGATGGCTACACCTTC. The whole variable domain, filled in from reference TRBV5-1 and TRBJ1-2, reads KAGVTQTPRYLIKTRGQQVTLSCSPISGHRSVSWYQQTPGQGLQFLFEYFSETQRNKGNFPGRFSGRQFSNSRSEMNVSTLELGDSALYLCASAASGDGYTFGSGTRLTVV.

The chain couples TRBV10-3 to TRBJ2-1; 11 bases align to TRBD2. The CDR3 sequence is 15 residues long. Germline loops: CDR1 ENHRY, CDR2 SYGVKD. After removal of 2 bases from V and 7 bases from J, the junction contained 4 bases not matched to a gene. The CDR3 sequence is CAISEETSGNNEQFF. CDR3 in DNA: TGTGCCATCAGTGAGGAGACTAGCGGGAATAATGAGCAGTTCTTC.

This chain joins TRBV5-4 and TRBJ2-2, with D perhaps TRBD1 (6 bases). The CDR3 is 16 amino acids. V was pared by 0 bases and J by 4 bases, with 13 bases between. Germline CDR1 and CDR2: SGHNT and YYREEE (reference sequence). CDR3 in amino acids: CASSLGGTFVTGELFF. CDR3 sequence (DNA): TGTGCCAGCAGCTTGGGAGGGACATTCGTCACCGGGGAGCTGTTTTTT.

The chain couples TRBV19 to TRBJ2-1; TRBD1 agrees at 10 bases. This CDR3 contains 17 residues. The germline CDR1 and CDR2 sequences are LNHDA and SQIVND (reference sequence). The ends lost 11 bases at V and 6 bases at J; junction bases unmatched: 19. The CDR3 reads CAATMGRRDRGFNEQFF. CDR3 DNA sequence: TGTGCCGCAACCATGGGACGCCGGGACAGGGGTTTCAATGAGCAGTTCTTC.